These 21 T cell receptor beta chains were all obtained from the same sample, sequenced in a study of cytomegalovirus exposure and HLA in healthy donors. The repertoire was sequenced with immunoSEQ multiplex PCR; TCRdb's copy has only in-frame clones and lacks some. Of 60,000 to 80,000 clones listed, 94% are singletons. The sequencing input was PBMCs. The origin of the receptors is a woman between 18 and 29 years old in good health and CMV-seropositive.

This chain uses TRBV30 with TRBJ1-6; perhaps TRBD1 as D (5 bases). Germline CDR1 and CDR2: GTSNPN and SVGIG (reference sequence). This CDR3 has 13 residues. Trimming took off 4 bases at V and 10 bases at J, with 14 bases between the two ends. CDR3 region: CAWNTQGGSPLHF. CDR3 sequence (DNA): TGTGCCTGGAATACCCAGGGAGGCTCACCCCTCCACTTT.

The chain is built from TRBV27 and TRBJ2-7; 7 bases are a match to TRBD1. The ends lost 1 base at V and 1 base at J; junction bases unmatched: 4. The V gene's germline CDR1 is MNHEY and CDR2 SMNVEV (reference sequence). The CDR3 runs to 15 residues. CDR3 nucleotides: TGTGCCAGCAGTTTATTAGGGGGCGATTCCTACGAGCAGTACTTC. Protein sequence: CASSLLGGDSYEQYF.

The chain recombines TRBV5-1 with TRBJ1-2; TRBD1 is a possible D gene (6 bases). Per germline, CDR1 SGHRS and CDR2 YFSETQ. CDR3 length: 13 amino acids. Trimming took off 1 base at V and 3 bases at J, with 7 bases between the two ends. DNA for the CDR3: TGCGCCAGCAGCTTGTGGGGGCACTATGGCTACACCTTC. It codes for CASSLWGHYGYTF.

The gene calls are TRBV6-6 and TRBJ2-7; possible D gene TRBD1, 6 bases. The length of the CDR3 is 14 residues. The V gene's germline CDR1 is MNHNY and CDR2 SVGAGI (reference sequence). The ends were cut back, 0 bases at V and 4 bases at J, with 10 bases in the middle. The CDR3 sequence is CASSYSRTEYEQYF. The CDR3 DNA is TGTGCCAGCAGTTACTCCCGGACAGAATACGAGCAGTACTTC.

The chain joins TRBV5-5 to TRBJ2-1; D possibly corresponds to TRBD2 (6 bases). The germline CDR1 and CDR2 sequences are SGHKS and YYEKEE (reference sequence). The V end lost 4 bases, the J end lost 3 bases, and 8 bases lay between the germline ends. CDR3 length equals 13 residues. CDR3 bases: TGTGCCAGCAGCAGGGGACTCTACAATGAGCAGTTCTTC. It specifies CASSRGLYNEQFF.

V usage is TRBV11-2 and J usage is TRBJ2-7; D is uncertain. Germline assignment: CDR1 SGHAT and CDR2 FQNNGV. This CDR3 is built from 14 residues. Between the trimmed V and J ends, which lost 1 base and 2 bases, there was a span of 9 bases. CDR3 sequence: CASSLAFQAYEQYF. Written as DNA, the CDR3 is TGTGCCAGCAGCTTAGCTTTTCAGGCCTACGAGCAGTACTTC.

The genes are TRBV4-1 and TRBJ2-3; D remains ambiguous. The CDR3 covers 13 residues. Per the germline V gene, CDR1 is MGHRA and CDR2 is YSYEKL. The V end lost 2 bases, the J end lost 4 bases, and 7 bases lay between the germline ends. The CDR3: CASSQFPPDTQYF. The CDR3 DNA reads TGCGCCAGCAGCCAATTCCCTCCAGATACGCAGTATTTT.

The DNA for the CDR3 is TGTGCCAGCAGCGTAGCTGGGCAACCAGGAGATACGCAGTATTTT. It codes for CASSVAGQPGDTQYF. The chain carries TRBV9 and TRBJ2-3; D is undetermined. Germline V gives CDR1 SGDLS, CDR2 YYNGEE. The CDR3 runs 15 residues. V was trimmed by 0 bases and J by 5 bases, leaving 13 bases between them.

The V and J genes are TRBV7-9 and TRBJ1-1, with TRBD1 identical over 9 bases. The CDR3 consists of 13 residues. With V trimmed by 6 bases and J by 6 bases, 5 bases remained unmatched. Per the germline V gene, CDR1 is SEHNR and CDR2 is FQNEAQ (reference sequence). The CDR3 region is CASSIRQGAEAFF. The DNA for the CDR3 is TGTGCCAGCAGTATACGACAGGGGGCTGAAGCTTTCTTT.

The chain couples TRBV14 to TRBJ1-4; tentative D call: TRBD1 (6 bases). Trimming took off 4 bases at V and 3 bases at J, with 9 bases between the two ends. The germline V gene has CDR1 SGHDN and CDR2 FVKESK. This CDR3 contains 14 residues. The CDR3 protein is CASSREGANEKLFF. The DNA for the CDR3 is TGTGCCAGCAGCCGTGAGGGGGCTAATGAAAAACTGTTTTTT.

The chain has TRBV6-1 and TRBJ1-2, with TRBD1 identical over 8 bases. J gave up 8 bases and V 4 bases, and 6 bases lay outside the gene matches. From germline, CDR1 is MNHNS and CDR2 SASEGT. The length of the CDR3 is 13 residues. CDR3 in amino acids: CASSVDRGKGYTF. In DNA, the CDR3 is TGTGCCAGCAGTGTCGACAGGGGCAAGGGCTACACCTTC.

This clone was seen once. The rearrangement links TRBV5-6 to TRBJ1-1, with D unresolved. This CDR3 comprises 11 residues. V dropped 3 bases and J dropped 4 bases, with 4 bases sitting between them. Per the germline V gene, CDR1 is SGHDT and CDR2 is YYEEEE. In DNA, the CDR3 is TGTGCCAGCAGCTACTCCACTGAAGCTTTCTTT. Translating gives CASSYSTEAFF. The whole variable domain, remainder taken from reference TRBV5-6 and TRBJ1-1, is DAGVTQSPTHLIKTRGQQVTLRCSPKSGHDTVSWYQQALGQGPQFIFQYYEEEERQRGNFPDRFSGHQFPNYSSELNVNALLLGDSALYLCASSYSTEAFFGQGTRLTVV.

The chain joins TRBV9 to TRBJ2-7; D not resolved. CDR1 SGDLS and CDR2 YYNGEE come from the germline V gene. V shed 0 bases and J shed 3 bases, with 4 bases lying between them. This CDR3 has 12 residues. CDR3 nucleotide sequence: TGTGCCAGCAGCGTAGGCTACTACGAGCAGTACTTC. The encoded protein is CASSVGYYEQYF.

The chain is built from TRBV11-1 and TRBJ2-7; 9 bases match TRBD1. There are 14 residues in the CDR3. Germline V gene lookup returns CDR1 SGHAT and CDR2 FQDESV (reference sequence). V shed 5 bases and J 2 bases; nucleotides not matched to a gene: 4. CDR3 loop: CASSPGTGTYEQYF. CDR3 coding DNA: TGTGCCAGCAGCCCCGGGACAGGGACCTACGAGCAGTACTTC.

This clone was found once. This rearrangement joins TRBV18 to TRBJ1-2; TRBD1 is a possible D gene (6 bases). There are 12 residues in the CDR3. Germline CDR1 is KGHSH and CDR2 is LQKENI. Trimming took off 3 bases at V and 12 bases at J, with 14 bases between the two ends. Here the CDR3 reads CASSPDRDANTF. The CDR3 region has the DNA TGTGCCAGCTCACCGGACAGAGACGCGAACACCTTC.

The chain employs TRBV5-6 and TRBJ2-5; TRBD1 matches at 7 bases. V dropped 0 bases and J dropped 2; count of bases not matched to a gene: 13. The CDR3 runs to 18 residues. The germline CDR1 and CDR2 sequences are SGHDT and YYEEEE. The CDR3 region has the DNA TGTGCCAGCAGCTTGGAATTCACAGGGGCGATATTACAAGAGACCCAGTACTTC. Its protein product is CASSLEFTGAILQETQYF.

This rearrangement joins TRBV20-1 to TRBJ2-5; D ambiguous. With 7 bases removed from V and 0 bases from J, the gap between germline ends came to 6 bases. The CDR3 loop spans 11 amino acids. Looked up from germline, CDR1 is DFQATT and CDR2 is SNEGSKA (reference sequence). This CDR3 is CSVEYQETQYF. The CDR3 region has the DNA TGCAGTGTAGAGTACCAAGAGACCCAGTACTTC.

This clone came up once. V gene TRBV10-3 combines with J gene TRBJ2-7; TRBD1 agrees at 8 bases. The CDR3 is 15 residues long. V dropped 7 bases and J dropped 3; count of bases not matched to a gene: 11. The germline CDR1 and CDR2 sequences are ENHRY and SYGVKD. CDR3 sequence reads: CAIKGEDRAFYEQYF. The CDR3 coding sequence is TGTGCCATCAAGGGGGAGGACAGGGCTTTCTACGAGCAGTACTTC.

This clone has a single count. The chain combines TRBV29-1 with TRBJ2-3; 9 bases fit TRBD1. V gave up 6 bases and J gave up 14 bases; unmatched junction bases: 18. Germline V gene sequence: CDR1 SQVTM, CDR2 ANQGSEA. The CDR3 totals 14 residues. CDR3 coding DNA: TGCAGCGTCGAAAAGGCGGGTGGACAGGGGCCGATGTATTTT. Protein product: CSVEKAGGQGPMYF.

CDR3 residues: CASSGATAGAQYF. The CDR3 DNA is TGTGCCAGTAGTGGGGCCACTGCGGGGGCCCAGTACTTC. The gene calls are TRBV19 and TRBJ2-5, with 7 bases fitting TRBD2. Losses at the gene ends were 5 bases for V and 9 bases for J; bases not matched to a gene: 9. The CDR3 is made up of 13 amino acids. From germline, CDR1 is LNHDA and CDR2 SQIVND (reference sequence).

The chain recombines TRBV6-1 with TRBJ2-7; 7 bases are a match to TRBD1. V dropped 2 bases and J dropped 1; count of bases not matched to a gene: 5. The length of the CDR3 is 15 residues. Germline lookup yields CDR1 MNHNS and CDR2 SASEGT. DNA for the CDR3: TGTGCCAGCAGTGAAAACAGGGGCGTTTCCTACGAGCAGTACTTC. This gives the protein CASSENRGVSYEQYF.